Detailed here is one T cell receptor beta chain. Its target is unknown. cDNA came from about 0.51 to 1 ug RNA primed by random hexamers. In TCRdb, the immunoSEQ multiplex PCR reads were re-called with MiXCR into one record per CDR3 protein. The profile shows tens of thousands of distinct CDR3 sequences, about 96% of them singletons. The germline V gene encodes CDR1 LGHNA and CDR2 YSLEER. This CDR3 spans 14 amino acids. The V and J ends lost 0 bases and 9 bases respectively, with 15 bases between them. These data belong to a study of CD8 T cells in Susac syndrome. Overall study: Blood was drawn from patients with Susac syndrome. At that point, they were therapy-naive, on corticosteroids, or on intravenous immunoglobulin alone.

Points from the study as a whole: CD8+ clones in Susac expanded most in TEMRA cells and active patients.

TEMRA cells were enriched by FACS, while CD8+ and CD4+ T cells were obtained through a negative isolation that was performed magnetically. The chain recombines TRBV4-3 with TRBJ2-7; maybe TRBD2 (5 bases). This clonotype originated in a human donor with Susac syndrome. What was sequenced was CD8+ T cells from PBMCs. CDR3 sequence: CASSQDLGREGQYF. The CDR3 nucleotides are TGCGCCAGCAGCCAAGATCTGGGCCGGGAAGGGCAGTACTTC.